This T cell receptor (beta chain) was recorded in a study of shared clonotypes between healthy human individuals. Study-level points and caveats: Enrolling few donors narrowed the genetic and exposure-history diversity that was represented. Relative to memory subsets, naive subsets generally showed larger estimated richness. It was only blood that was sampled, and tissue repertoires likely differ.

Every contributor of samples was a Caucasian grown-up residing in Nashville, Tennessee. Germline V lookup: CDR1 SGHRS, CDR2 YFSETQ. The V segment lost 3 bases and the J segment 3 bases; nucleotides outside the gene matches: 2. This CDR3 is 15 amino acids long. Here immunoSEQ multiplex PCR was the method, and the copy in TCRdb shows in-frame clones only, minus some. This repertoire shows approximately 2.5 million clones, over 85% found once; its top ten account for about 0.38%. Points on this clone: As yet, its antigen is unknown. At the DNA level, this CDR3 is encoded by other sequences in the same sample as well.

The chain combines TRBV5-1 with TRBJ2-1; TRBD2 matches 11 bases. The receptor was derived from a man aged 18-30 years in good health. Some clones in this sample may be carry-over from other donors' samples. The sample comprised naive CD4+ T cells from PBMCs. Subset defined: CD45RA+ positively selected. DNA for the CDR3: TGCGCCAGCAGCTCAGGACTAGCGGGCTACAATGAGCAGTTCTTC. This gives the protein CASSSGLAGYNEQFF.